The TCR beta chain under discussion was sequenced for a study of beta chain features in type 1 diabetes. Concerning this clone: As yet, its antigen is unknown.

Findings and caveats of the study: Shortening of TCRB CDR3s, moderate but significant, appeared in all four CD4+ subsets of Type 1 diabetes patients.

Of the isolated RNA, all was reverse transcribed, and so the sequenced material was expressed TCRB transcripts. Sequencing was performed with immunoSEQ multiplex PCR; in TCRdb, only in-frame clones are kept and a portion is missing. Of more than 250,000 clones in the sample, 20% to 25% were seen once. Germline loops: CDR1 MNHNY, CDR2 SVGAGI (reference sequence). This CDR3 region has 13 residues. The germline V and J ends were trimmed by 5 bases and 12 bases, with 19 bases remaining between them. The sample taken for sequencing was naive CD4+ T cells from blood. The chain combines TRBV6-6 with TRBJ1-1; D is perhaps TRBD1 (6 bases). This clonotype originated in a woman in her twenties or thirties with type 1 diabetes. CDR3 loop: CASSRAGQGKTFF. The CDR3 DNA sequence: TGTGCCAGCAGTCGAGCTGGGCAGGGGAAGACTTTCTTT.